These 17 T cell receptor beta chains were all obtained from the same sample, sequenced in a study of shared clonotypes between healthy human individuals. Sequenced by immunoSEQ multiplex PCR; TCRdb stores in-frame clones only, minus some. The sample records a few million clones, 90% to 96% being singletons. Source material: naive CD4+ T cells sorted from blood. Regarding subset: CD45RA+ positively selected. The receptors derive from a man aged 18 to 30 in good health.

The chain is built from TRBV19 and TRBJ1-2; 7 nucleotides line up with TRBD1. Germline V gene sequence: CDR1 LNHDA, CDR2 SQIVND (reference sequence). The CDR3 runs to 15 residues. With V trimmed by 6 bases and J by 2 bases, 9 bases remained unmatched. In nucleotides, the CDR3 is TGTGCCAGTAGGAATAGGGGGCTAGAAAACTATGGCTACACCTTC. It specifies CASRNRGLENYGYTF.

The V and J genes are TRBV2 and TRBJ2-7, with D maybe TRBD2 (5 bases). V was pared by 2 bases and J by 0 bases, with 8 bases between. This CDR3 comprises 14 residues. CDR1 and CDR2 (germline): SNHLY, FYNNEI. CDR3 sequence (DNA): TGTGCCAGCAGTGAATTTGGGAGCTCCTACGAGCAGTACTTC. It is translated as CASSEFGSSYEQYF.

The CDR3 bases are TGTGCCAGCATTAGGGGGTCGGGACAGGGAATAGATACGCAGTATTTT. Its protein product is CASIRGSGQGIDTQYF. V usage is TRBV28 and J usage is TRBJ2-3; 9 positions agree with TRBD1. J gave up 5 bases and V 7 bases, and 13 bases lay outside the gene matches. This CDR3 region has 16 residues. Germline V lookup: CDR1 MDHEN, CDR2 SYDVKM.

This chain uses TRBV9 with TRBJ2-3; 11 bases line up with TRBD2. Unmatched junction bases numbered 16, after V lost 6 bases and J lost 10 bases. Germline CDR1 and CDR2: SGDLS and YYNGEE. This CDR3 has 16 amino acids. The CDR3 loop is CASTPQLAGALAAQYF. The CDR3 DNA reads TGTGCCAGCACCCCCCAACTAGCGGGGGCCCTCGCGGCGCAGTATTTT.

J is TRBJ1-6 and V is TRBV25-1; no firm D call. V was trimmed by 5 bases and J by 7 bases, leaving 9 bases between them. Germline V gives CDR1 MGHDK, CDR2 SYGVNS. The CDR3 length is 13 residues. The CDR3 DNA sequence: TGTGCCAGCAGTAACAACCCCAATTCACCCCTCCACTTT. Protein sequence: CASSNNPNSPLHF.

For this clone: Other DNA sequences in this specimen translate into the identical CDR3. This sequence joins TRBV6-1 and TRBJ2-6; 8 positions match TRBD1. The CDR3 consists of 15 residues. Germline V gene sequence: CDR1 MNHNS, CDR2 SASEGT. With V trimmed by 7 bases and J by 2 bases, 4 bases remained unmatched. The CDR3 coding sequence is TGTGCCAGCACCCAGGGGGCTGCTGGGGCCAACGTCCTGACTTTC. Translated: CASTQGAAGANVLTF.

The V call is TRBV21-1, the J call TRBJ2-1. TRBV21-1 represents a pseudogene. The CDR3 extends over 12 amino acids. CDR3: CASSTRYNEQFF. The CDR3 coding sequence is TGTGCCAGCAGCACACGATACAATGAGCAGTTCTTC.

The chain carries TRBV9 and TRBJ2-1; TRBD2 agrees at 13 bases. CDR1 SGDLS and CDR2 YYNGEE come from the germline V gene. The J segment lost 6 bases and the V segment lost 4 bases, leaving 4 bases of the junction unmatched. The CDR3 is made up of 15 amino acids. CDR3 DNA sequence: TGTGCCAGCAGCCGGGGACTAGCGGGAACCAATGAGCAGTTCTTC. It codes for CASSRGLAGTNEQFF. Variable domain in full (rest from reference TRBV9 and TRBJ2-1): DSGVTQTPKHLITATGQRVTLRCSPRSGDLSVYWYQQSLDQGLQFLIQYYNGEERAKGNILERFSAQQFPDLHSELNLSSLELGDSALYFCASSRGLAGTNEQFFGPGTRLTVL.

The chain has TRBV11-1 and TRBJ1-2, with 10 bases identical to TRBD1. V shed 6 bases and J 5 bases; nucleotides not matched to a gene: 15. The CDR3 is made up of 17 amino acids. The germline V gene encodes CDR1 SGHAT and CDR2 FQDESV (reference sequence). CDR3 in amino acids: CASSSPIDRGQGYGYTF. The DNA of the CDR3 is TGTGCCAGCAGTAGCCCTATCGACAGGGGGCAAGGATATGGCTACACCTTC.

The chain has TRBV7-2 and TRBJ2-5; 7 bases map to TRBD2. The CDR3 spans 15 residues. The germline gives CDR1 SGHTA, CDR2 FQGNSA. J gave up 1 base and V 0 bases, and 2 bases lay outside the gene matches. CDR3 in amino acids: CASSLAGGSQETQYF. CDR3 in DNA: TGTGCCAGCAGCTTAGCGGGAGGGAGCCAAGAGACCCAGTACTTC.

The gene calls are TRBV30 and TRBJ1-2; unclear D gene. The germline gives CDR1 GTSNPN, CDR2 SVGIG (reference sequence). The CDR3 is made up of 13 amino acids. Trimming stripped 3 bases from V and 6 bases from J, with 14 bases between. CDR3 sequence (DNA): TGTGCCTGGAGAGTTTTGGGAACAGATGGCTACACCTTC. Protein sequence: CAWRVLGTDGYTF.

The gene calls are TRBV7-9 and TRBJ2-2; TRBD2 might be the D (5 bases). The germline V and J ends were trimmed by 5 bases and 4 bases, with 17 bases remaining between them. Germline CDR1 reads SEHNR; CDR2 reads FQNEAQ (reference sequence). The CDR3 has 16 residues. CDR3 region: CASSTALLDSTGELFF. DNA for the CDR3: TGTGCCAGCAGCACCGCCCTACTAGATTCCACCGGGGAGCTGTTTTTT.

About this clone itself: Different DNA sequences within this sample yield the same CDR3. The chain joins TRBV10-3 to TRBJ2-5; D is undetermined. V gave up 3 bases and J gave up 4 bases, with 9 bases separating them. This CDR3 is 13 amino acids long. The germline CDR1 and CDR2 sequences are ENHRY and SYGVKD. The CDR3 sequence is CAISDGLGETQYF. DNA of the CDR3: TGTGCCATCAGTGATGGTCTTGGAGAGACCCAGTACTTC.

The V call is TRBV20-1, the J call TRBJ2-1, with D uncertain. Deletions cut 6 bases from V and 7 bases from J, with 7 bases between. This CDR3 is 10 amino acids long. Germline CDR1 reads DFQATT; CDR2 reads SNEGSKA (reference sequence). The CDR3 DNA reads TGCAGTGCCGGAGCGAATGAGCAGTTCTTC. Protein product: CSAGANEQFF.

The rearrangement links TRBV4-1 to TRBJ2-3; 8 bases match TRBD2. Germline lookup yields CDR1 MGHRA and CDR2 YSYEKL. This CDR3 has 15 amino acids. Trimming at V came to 5 bases and at J to 2 bases, leaving 6 bases not matched to a gene. The CDR3 is CASSLIAGTTDTQYF. CDR3 DNA sequence: TGCGCCAGCAGCTTAATAGCGGGGACCACAGATACGCAGTATTTT.

The gene calls are TRBV5-4 and TRBJ1-1, with TRBD1 matching over 9 bases. V lost 2 bases, J lost 5 bases, and 4 bases stayed unmatched. This CDR3 is 14 amino acids long. In germline, CDR1 is SGHNT, CDR2 YYREEE (reference sequence). CDR3 protein: CASSLQGAQTEAFF. DNA of the CDR3: TGTGCCAGCAGCTTACAGGGGGCGCAAACTGAAGCTTTCTTT.

V usage is TRBV21-1 and J usage is TRBJ1-1. TRBV21-1 is classified as a pseudogene. This CDR3 contains 15 residues. The CDR3 loop reads CASSRRAFMNTEAFF. CDR3 coding DNA: TGTGCCAGCAGCCGGCGGGCCTTCATGAACACTGAAGCTTTCTTT.